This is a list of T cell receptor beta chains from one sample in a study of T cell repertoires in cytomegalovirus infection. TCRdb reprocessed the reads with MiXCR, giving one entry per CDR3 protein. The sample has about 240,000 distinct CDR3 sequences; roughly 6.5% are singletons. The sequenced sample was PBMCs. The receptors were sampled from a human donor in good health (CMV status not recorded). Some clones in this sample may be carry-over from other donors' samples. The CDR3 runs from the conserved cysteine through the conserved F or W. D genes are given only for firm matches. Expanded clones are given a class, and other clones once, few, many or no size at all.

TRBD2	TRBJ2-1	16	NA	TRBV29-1	CSVGSLAVTSYNEQFF
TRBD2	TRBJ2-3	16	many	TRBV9	CASSVEAGDSTDTQYF
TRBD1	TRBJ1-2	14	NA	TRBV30	CAWSGRTGFYGYTF
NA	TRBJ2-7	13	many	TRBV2	CASSEQGSGEQYF
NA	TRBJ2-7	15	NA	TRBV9	CASSPLPPGYGEQYF
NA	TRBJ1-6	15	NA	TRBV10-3	CAISEGPFINSPLHF
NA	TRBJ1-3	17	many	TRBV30	CAWSRGKWGSSGNTIYF
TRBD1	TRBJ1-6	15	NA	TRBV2	CASSVERQGGSPLHF
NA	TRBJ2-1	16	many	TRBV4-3	CASSRRLGGSYNEQFF
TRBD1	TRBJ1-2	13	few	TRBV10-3	CAISADRADGYTF
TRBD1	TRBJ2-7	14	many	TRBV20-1	CSAPNRDSPYEQYF
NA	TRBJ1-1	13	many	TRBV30	CAWSSDRNTEAFF
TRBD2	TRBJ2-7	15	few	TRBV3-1	CASSRTSGASYEQYF
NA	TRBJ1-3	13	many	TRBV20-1	CSASGYLGNTIYF
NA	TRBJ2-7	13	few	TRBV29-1	CSVEAPGTYEQYF
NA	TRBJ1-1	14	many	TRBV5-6	CASSRGRMNTEAFF
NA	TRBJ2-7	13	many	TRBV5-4	CASSLPGTYEQYF
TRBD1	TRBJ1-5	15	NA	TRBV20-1	CSALNPTGKGQPQHF
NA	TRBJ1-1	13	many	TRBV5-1	CASSIGRASEAFF
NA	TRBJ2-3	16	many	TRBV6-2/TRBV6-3	CASSSDDRGPQDTQYF
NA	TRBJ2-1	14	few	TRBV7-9	CASSLVGTLVAAFF
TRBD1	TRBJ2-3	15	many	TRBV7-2	CASSFPGTGRDTQYF
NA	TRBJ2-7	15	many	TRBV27	CASSFGRIGSYEQYF
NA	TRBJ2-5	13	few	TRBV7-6	CASSDLGQETQYF